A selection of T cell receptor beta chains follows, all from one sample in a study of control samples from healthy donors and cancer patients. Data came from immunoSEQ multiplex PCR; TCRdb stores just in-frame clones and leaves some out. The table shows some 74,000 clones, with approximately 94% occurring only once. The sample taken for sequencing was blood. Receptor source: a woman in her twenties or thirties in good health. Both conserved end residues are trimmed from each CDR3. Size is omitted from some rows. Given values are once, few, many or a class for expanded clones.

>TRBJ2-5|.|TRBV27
ASKAAQKETQY
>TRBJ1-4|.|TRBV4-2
ASSQGQGYEKLF
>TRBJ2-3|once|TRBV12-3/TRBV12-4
ASSFTDTQY
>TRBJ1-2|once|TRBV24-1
ATSDVKGTGYT
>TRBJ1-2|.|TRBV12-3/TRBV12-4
ASSFRENYGYT
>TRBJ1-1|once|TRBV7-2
ASSQAGVNTEAF
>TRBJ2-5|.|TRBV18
ASSPAGFKETQY
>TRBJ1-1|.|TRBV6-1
ASSDGQPLPTEAF
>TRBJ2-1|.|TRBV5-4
ASSWDSQNNEQF
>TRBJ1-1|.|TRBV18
ASSPRGTLNTEAF
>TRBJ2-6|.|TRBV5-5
ASSPYPERGRAGGANVLT
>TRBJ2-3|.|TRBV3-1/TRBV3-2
ASSQVAGRGPDTQY
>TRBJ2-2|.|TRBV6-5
ASMGGLNTGELF
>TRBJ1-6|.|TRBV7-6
ASSLSGTGNSPLH
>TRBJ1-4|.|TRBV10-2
ASRQQATNEKLF
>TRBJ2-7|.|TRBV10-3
AISETDSSEQY
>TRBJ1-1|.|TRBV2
ARKDGTEAF
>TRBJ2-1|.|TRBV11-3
ASSLRTSLEEQF
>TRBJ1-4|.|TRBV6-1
ASSELLGTGNEKLF
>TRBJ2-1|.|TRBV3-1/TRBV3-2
ASSQGPNSDEQF
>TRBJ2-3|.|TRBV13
ASRGYGWGTSTDTQY
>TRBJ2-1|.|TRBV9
ASSADLGSYNEQF
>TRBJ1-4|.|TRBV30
AWTRQGGEKLF